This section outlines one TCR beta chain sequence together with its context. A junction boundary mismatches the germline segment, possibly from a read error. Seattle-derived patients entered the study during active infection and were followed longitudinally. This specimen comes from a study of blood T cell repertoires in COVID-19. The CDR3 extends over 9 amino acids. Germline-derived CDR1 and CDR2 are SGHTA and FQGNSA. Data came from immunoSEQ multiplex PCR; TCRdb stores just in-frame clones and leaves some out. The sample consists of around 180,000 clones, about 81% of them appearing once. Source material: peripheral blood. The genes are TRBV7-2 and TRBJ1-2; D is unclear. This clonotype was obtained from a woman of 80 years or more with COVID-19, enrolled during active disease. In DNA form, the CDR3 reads TGTGCCAGCAGCTTGGCCGGGAACTTC. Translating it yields CASSLAGNF.